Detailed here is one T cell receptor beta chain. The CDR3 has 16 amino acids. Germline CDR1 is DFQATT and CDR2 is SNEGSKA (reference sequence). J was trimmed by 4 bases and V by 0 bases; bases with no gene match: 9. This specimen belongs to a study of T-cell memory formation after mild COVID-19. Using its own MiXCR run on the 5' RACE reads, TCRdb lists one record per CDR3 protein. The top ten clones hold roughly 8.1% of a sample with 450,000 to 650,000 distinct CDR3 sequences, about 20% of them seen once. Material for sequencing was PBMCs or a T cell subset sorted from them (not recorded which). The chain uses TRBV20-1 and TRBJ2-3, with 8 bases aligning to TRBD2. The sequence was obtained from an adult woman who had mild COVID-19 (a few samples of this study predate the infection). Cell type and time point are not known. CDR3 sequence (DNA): TGCAGTGCTAGAGAGGTGTGGTCAGCGGGAGCAGATACGCAGTATTTT. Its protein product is CSAREVWSAGADTQYF.